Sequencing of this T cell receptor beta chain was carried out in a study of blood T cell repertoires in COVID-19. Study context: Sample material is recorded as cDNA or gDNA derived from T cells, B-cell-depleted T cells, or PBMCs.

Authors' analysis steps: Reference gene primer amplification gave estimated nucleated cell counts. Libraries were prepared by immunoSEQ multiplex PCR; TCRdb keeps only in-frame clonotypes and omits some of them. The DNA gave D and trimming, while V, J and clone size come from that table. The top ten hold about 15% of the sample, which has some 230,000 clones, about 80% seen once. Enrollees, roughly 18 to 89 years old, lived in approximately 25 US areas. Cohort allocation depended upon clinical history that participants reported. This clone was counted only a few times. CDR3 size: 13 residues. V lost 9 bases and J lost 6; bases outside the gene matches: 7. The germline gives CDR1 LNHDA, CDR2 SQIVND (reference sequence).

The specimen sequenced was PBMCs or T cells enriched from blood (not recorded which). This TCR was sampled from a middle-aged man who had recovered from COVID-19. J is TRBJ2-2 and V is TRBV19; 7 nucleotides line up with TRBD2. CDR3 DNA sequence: TGTGCCAGCACGGCGCGGGGGTCCGGGGAGCTGTTTTTT. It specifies CASTARGSGELFF.